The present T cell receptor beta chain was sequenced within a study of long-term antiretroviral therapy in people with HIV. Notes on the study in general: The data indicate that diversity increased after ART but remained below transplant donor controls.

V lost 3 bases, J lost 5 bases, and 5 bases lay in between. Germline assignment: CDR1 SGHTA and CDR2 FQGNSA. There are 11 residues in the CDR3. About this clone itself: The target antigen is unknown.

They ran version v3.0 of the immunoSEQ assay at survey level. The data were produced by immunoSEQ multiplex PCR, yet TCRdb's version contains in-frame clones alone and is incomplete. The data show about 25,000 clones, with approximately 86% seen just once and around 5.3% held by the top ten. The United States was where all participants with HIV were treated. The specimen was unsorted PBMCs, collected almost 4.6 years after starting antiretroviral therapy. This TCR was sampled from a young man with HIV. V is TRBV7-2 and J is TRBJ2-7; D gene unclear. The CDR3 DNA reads TGTGCCAGCAGCTTCTTCCACGAGCAGTACTTC. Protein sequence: CASSFFHEQYF.